The rows below give T cell receptor beta chains drawn from one sample of a study of human T cells and chemical hapten exposure. TCRdb reprocessed the reads with MiXCR, giving one entry per CDR3 protein. This table has around 120,000 distinct CDR3 sequences, less than 10% appearing once. The specimen sequenced was whole blood. These receptors all stem from a human donor in good health. Some clones in this sample may be carry-over from other donors' samples. Both conserved end residues are part of each CDR3. The order of the fields is D gene, clone size, J gene, V gene, CDR3 protein, CDR3 DNA. A D gene is named only where the DNA matches it firmly. Not every row has a clone size; where given, it reads once, few, many or a size class.

- | many | TRBJ1-1 | TRBV6-5 | CASRATANTEAFF | TGTGCCAGCAGAGCCACAGCTAACACTGAAGCTTTCTTT
TRBD2 | few | TRBJ2-5 | TRBV29-1 | CSTLGRAETQYF | TGCAGCACCCTGGGGAGGGCTGAGACCCAGTACTTC
TRBD1 | few | TRBJ1-5 | TRBV12-3/TRBV12-4 | CASRQDREGQPQHF | TGTGCCAGCAGACAGGACAGGGAGGGTCAGCCCCAGCATTTT
TRBD2 | many | TRBJ2-2 | TRBV5-1 | CASSLDGRETNTGELFF | TGCGCCAGCAGCTTGGATGGGCGGGAGACGAACACCGGGGAGCTGTTTTTT
- | - | TRBJ2-7 | TRBV5-1 | CASSSHRDASYEQYF | TGCGCCAGCAGCTCTCACCGGGACGCTTCCTACGAGCAGTACTTC
- | many | TRBJ2-6 | TRBV2 | CASSAGSGANVLTF | TGTGCCAGCAGTGCTGGCTCTGGGGCCAACGTCCTGACTTTC
- | - | TRBJ1-6 | TRBV6-5 | CASRGNSPLHF | TGTGCCAGCAGGGGCAATTCACCCCTCCACTTT
- | few | TRBJ2-1 | TRBV7-9 | CASSQVSFPGEQFF | TGTGCCAGCAGCCAAGTATCGTTTCCCGGTGAGCAGTTCTTC
TRBD1 | many | TRBJ1-2 | TRBV7-2 | CASSLGQQGHGYTF | TGTGCCAGCAGCTTAGGCCAACAGGGGCATGGCTACACCTTC
- | many | TRBJ1-2 | TRBV6-2/TRBV6-3 | CASRQSAAGYTF | TGTGCCAGCAGGCAATCAGCGGCTGGCTACACCTTC
TRBD2 | - | TRBJ2-1 | TRBV25-1 | CASSKAGVYNEQFF | TGTGCCAGCAGCAAAGCGGGAGTGTACAATGAGCAGTTCTTC
- | many | TRBJ2-1 | TRBV4-2 | CASSPPGLHNEQFF | TGTGCCAGCAGCCCCCCGGGACTCCACAATGAGCAGTTCTTC
- | many | TRBJ1-6 | TRBV12-3/TRBV12-4 | CASSFLLGNSPLHF | TGTGCCAGCAGTTTTCTCCTGGGGAATTCACCCCTCCACTTT
TRBD1 | few | TRBJ2-2 | TRBV5-1 | CASAGGRAGELFF | TGCGCCAGCGCAGGGGGCCGGGCCGGGGAGCTGTTTTTT
- | once | TRBJ2-3 | TRBV18 | CASSPPGIDTQYF | TGTGCCAGCTCACCACCAGGCATAGATACGCAGTATTTT
TRBD2 | few | TRBJ2-2 | TRBV19 | CASQRDGGAGELFF | TGTGCCAGTCAGCGGGACGGTGGGGCCGGGGAGCTGTTTTTT
- | - | TRBJ2-5 | TRBV18 | CASSPMEETQYF | TGTGCCAGCTCACCAATGGAAGAGACCCAGTACTTC
TRBD1 | many | TRBJ1-2 | TRBV5-5 | CASSLEGAGPFTYGYTF | TGTGCCAGCAGCTTGGAGGGGGCAGGCCCGTTTACATATGGCTACACCTTC
- | many | TRBJ1-4 | TRBV20-1 | CSARDPRESNEKLFF | TGCAGTGCTAGAGATCCCCGGGAGTCTAATGAAAAACTGTTTTTT
- | many | TRBJ1-2 | TRBV16 | CASSTFLDGEDNYGYTF | TGTGCCAGCAGCACCTTCCTGGACGGGGAGGATAACTATGGCTACACCTTC
TRBD1 | - | TRBJ2-1 | TRBV6-1 | CASSGAGTVNEQFF | TGTGCCAGCAGTGGGGCAGGGACAGTGAATGAGCAGTTCTTC
- | - | TRBJ1-5 | TRBV9 | CASSVGGINQPQHF | TGTGCCAGCAGCGTCGGGGGCATCAATCAGCCCCAGCATTTT
- | - | TRBJ2-1 | TRBV7-9 | CASSLSVVTNEQFF | TGTGCCAGCAGCTTATCAGTGGTAACCAATGAGCAGTTCTTC
TRBD1 | - | TRBJ2-7 | TRBV12-3/TRBV12-4 | CASREGTGRYEQYF | TGTGCCAGCAGGGAAGGGACAGGGCGTTATGAGCAGTACTTC
- | few | TRBJ2-1 | TRBV7-9 | CASGGARGYNEQFF | TGTGCCAGCGGGGGCGCCAGGGGCTACAATGAGCAGTTCTTC
- | - | TRBJ2-2 | TRBV7-2 | CASSFLGTHTGELFF | TGTGCCAGCAGCTTCCTCGGGACACACACCGGGGAGCTGTTTTTT
- | many | TRBJ2-7 | TRBV28 | CASRPRSGTRNEQYF | TGTGCCAGCAGGCCCCGCTCCGGGACTCGGAACGAGCAGTACTTC
TRBD1 | few | TRBJ1-1 | TRBV5-6 | CASSLAGQALMNTEAFF | TGTGCCAGCAGCTTGGCGGGACAGGCCTTAATGAACACTGAAGCTTTCTTT
TRBD2 | - | TRBJ2-3 | TRBV5-1 | CASSLAHIAGGITDTQYF | TGCGCCAGCAGCTTGGCTCACATAGCGGGAGGGATCACAGATACGCAGTATTTT
- | few | TRBJ2-1 | TRBV19 | CASSVTGFRNEQFF | TGTGCCAGTAGTGTAACAGGGTTTCGGAATGAGCAGTTCTTC
TRBD1 | - | TRBJ2-7 | TRBV5-1 | CASSLDRGSYEQYF | TGCGCCAGCAGCCTTGACAGGGGGTCCTACGAGCAGTACTTC
TRBD1 | many | TRBJ2-7 | TRBV20-1 | CSARRQGTAYEQYF | TGCAGTGCTAGAAGACAGGGGACTGCCTACGAGCAGTACTTC
- | many | TRBJ1-6 | TRBV7-2 | CASSHFRVHNSPLHF | TGTGCCAGCAGCCACTTCAGGGTGCACAATTCACCCCTCCACTTT
- | few | TRBJ2-1 | TRBV5-1 | CASSKSGGTVSSYNEQFF | TGCGCCAGCAGCAAATCCGGGGGAACTGTAAGCTCCTACAATGAGCAGTTCTTC
- | - | TRBJ1-1 | TRBV7-2 | CASSLDTYTEAFF | TGTGCCAGCAGCTTGGACACCTACACTGAAGCTTTCTTT
- | - | TRBJ2-3 | TRBV7-2 | CASSFRDSDTQYF | TGTGCCAGCAGCTTTCGGGACTCAGATACGCAGTATTTT
TRBD2 | - | TRBJ2-7 | TRBV7-9 | CASTLRGGRAEEQYF | TGTGCCAGCACCCTAAGAGGCGGGAGGGCCGAAGAGCAGTACTTC
TRBD2 | few | TRBJ2-1 | TRBV7-3 | CASSETTSGPYNEQFF | TGTGCCAGCAGCGAAACGACTAGCGGCCCTTACAATGAGCAGTTCTTC
TRBD2 | few | TRBJ2-7 | TRBV20-1 | CSARRTSVSGEQYF | TGCAGTGCTCGTCGGACTAGCGTCAGCGGCGAGCAGTACTTC
- | - | TRBJ2-7 | TRBV18 | CASSPRSRTQQYF | TGTGCCAGCTCACCCCGGTCCCGTACGCAGCAGTACTTC
- | - | TRBJ1-5 | TRBV3-1 | CASSPSPGYSNQPQHF | TGTGCCAGCAGCCCATCCCCCGGATATAGCAATCAGCCCCAGCATTTT
TRBD2 | - | TRBJ2-7 | TRBV18 | CASSPGRGDYEQYF | TGTGCCAGCTCACCAGGACGGGGGGACTACGAGCAGTACTTC
TRBD1 | many | TRBJ2-3 | TRBV29-1 | CSVGGQGGTDTQYF | TGCAGCGTTGGGGGACAGGGCGGCACAGATACGCAGTATTTT
- | few | TRBJ1-1 | TRBV10-2 | CASRPMNTEAFF | TGCGCCAGCAGGCCGATGAACACTGAAGCTTTCTTT
TRBD1 | - | TRBJ2-7 | TRBV5-1 | CASSLGGGQGAEQYF | TGCGCCAGCAGCTTGGGGGGTGGACAGGGGGCTGAGCAGTACTTC